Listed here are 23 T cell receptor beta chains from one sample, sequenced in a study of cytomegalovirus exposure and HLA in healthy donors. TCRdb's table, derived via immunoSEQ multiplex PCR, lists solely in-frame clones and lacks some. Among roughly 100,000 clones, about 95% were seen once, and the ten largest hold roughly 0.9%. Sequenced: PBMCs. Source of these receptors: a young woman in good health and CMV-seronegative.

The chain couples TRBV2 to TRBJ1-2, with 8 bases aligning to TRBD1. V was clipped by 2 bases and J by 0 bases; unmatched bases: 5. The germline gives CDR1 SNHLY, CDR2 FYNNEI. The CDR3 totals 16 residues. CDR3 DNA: TGTGCCAGCAGTGAACAGGGGGCGCAGACTAACTATGGCTACACCTTC. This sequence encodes CASSEQGAQTNYGYTF.

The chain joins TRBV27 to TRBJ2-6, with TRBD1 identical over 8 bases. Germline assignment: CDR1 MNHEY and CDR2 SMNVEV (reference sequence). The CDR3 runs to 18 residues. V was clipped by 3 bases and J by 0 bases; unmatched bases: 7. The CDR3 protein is CASSFLGTGDSGANVLTF. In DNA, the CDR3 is TGTGCCAGCAGTTTTCTAGGGACAGGTGACTCTGGGGCCAACGTCCTGACTTTC.

CDR3 bases: TGTGCCAGTAGTACGACAGGCCATGGCTACACCTTC. Residues: CASSTTGHGYTF. The chain links TRBV19 to TRBJ1-2; D is perhaps TRBD1 (6 bases). Germline assignment: CDR1 LNHDA and CDR2 SQIVND (reference sequence). V was cut by 4 bases and J by 6 bases, with 9 bases left in between. CDR3 length: 12 residues.

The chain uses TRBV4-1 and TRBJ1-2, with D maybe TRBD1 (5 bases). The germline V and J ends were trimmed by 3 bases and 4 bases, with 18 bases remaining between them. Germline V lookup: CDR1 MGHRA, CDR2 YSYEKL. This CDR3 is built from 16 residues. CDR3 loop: CASSHPDPGGSYGYTF. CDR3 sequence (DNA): TGCGCCAGCAGCCACCCCGACCCGGGGGGGTCCTATGGCTACACCTTC.

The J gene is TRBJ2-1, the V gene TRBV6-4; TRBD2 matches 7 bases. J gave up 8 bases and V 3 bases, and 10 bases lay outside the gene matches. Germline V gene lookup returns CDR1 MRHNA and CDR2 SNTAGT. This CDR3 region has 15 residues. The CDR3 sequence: CASSDTAAGGDEQFF. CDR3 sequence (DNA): TGTGCCAGCAGTGATACGGCGGCTGGGGGGGATGAGCAGTTCTTC.

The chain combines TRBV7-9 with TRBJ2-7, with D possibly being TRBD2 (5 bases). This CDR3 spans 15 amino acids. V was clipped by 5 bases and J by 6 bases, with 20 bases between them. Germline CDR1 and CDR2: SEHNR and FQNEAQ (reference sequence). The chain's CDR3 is CASSPSVLGGLEQYF. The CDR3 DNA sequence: TGTGCCAGCAGCCCATCGGTGCTCGGAGGTCTCGAGCAGTACTTC.

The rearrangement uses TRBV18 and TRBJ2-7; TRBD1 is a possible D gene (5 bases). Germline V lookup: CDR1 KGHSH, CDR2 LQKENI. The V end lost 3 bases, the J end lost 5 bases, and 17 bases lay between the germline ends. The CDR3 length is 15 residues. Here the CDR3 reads CASSPPHRGLNEQYF. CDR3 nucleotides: TGTGCCAGCTCACCCCCCCATAGGGGATTAAACGAGCAGTACTTC. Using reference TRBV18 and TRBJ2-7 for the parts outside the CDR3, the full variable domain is NAGVMQNPRHLVRRRGQEARLRCSPMKGHSHVYWYRQLPEEGLKFMVYLQKENIIDESGMPKERFSAEFPKEGPSILRIQQVVRGDSAAYFCASSPPHRGLNEQYFGPGTRLTVT.

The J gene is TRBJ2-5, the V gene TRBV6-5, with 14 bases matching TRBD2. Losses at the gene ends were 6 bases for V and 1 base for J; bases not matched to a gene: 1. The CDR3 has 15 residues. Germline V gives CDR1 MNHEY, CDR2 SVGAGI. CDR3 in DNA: TGTGCCAGCAGGGGACTAGCGGGGGCCCAAGAGACCCAGTACTTC. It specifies CASRGLAGAQETQYF.

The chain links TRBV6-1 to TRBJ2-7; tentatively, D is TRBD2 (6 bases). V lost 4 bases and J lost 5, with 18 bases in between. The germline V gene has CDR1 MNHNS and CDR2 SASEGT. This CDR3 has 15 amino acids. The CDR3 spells CASSGGLKGSNEQYF. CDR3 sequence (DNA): TGTGCCAGCAGTGGAGGACTAAAGGGTTCCAACGAGCAGTACTTC.

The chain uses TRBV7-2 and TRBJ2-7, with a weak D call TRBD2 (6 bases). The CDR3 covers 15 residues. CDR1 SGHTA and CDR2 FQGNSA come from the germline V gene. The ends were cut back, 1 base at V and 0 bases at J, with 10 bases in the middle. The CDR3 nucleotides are TGTGCCAGCAGCTTAGGTCAAGCGGGCTCCTACGAGCAGTACTTC. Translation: CASSLGQAGSYEQYF.

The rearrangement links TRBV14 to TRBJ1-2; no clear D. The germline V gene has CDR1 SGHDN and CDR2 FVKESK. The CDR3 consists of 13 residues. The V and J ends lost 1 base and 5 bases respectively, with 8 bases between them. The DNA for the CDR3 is TGTGCCAGCAGCCAAGGCGGTTTTTATGGCTACACCTTC. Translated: CASSQGGFYGYTF.

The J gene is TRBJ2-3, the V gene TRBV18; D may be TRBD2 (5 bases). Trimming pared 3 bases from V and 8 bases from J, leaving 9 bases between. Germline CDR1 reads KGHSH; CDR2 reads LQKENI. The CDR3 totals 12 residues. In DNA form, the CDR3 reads TGTGCCAGCTCACCCGGGGTCGGTACGCAGTATTTT. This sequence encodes CASSPGVGTQYF. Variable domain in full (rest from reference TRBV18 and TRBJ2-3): NAGVMQNPRHLVRRRGQEARLRCSPMKGHSHVYWYRQLPEEGLKFMVYLQKENIIDESGMPKERFSAEFPKEGPSILRIQQVVRGDSAAYFCASSPGVGTQYFGPGTRLTVL.

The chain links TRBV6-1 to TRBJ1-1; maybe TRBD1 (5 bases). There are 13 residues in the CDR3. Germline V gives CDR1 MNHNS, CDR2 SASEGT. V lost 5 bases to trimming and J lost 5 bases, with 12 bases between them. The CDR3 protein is CASSRQYETEAFF. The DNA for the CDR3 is TGTGCCAGCAGTAGACAGTACGAAACTGAAGCTTTCTTT.

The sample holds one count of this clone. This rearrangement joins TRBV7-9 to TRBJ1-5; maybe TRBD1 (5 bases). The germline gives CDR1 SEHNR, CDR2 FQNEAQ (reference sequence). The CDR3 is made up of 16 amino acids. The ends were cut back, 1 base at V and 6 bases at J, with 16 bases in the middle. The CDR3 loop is CASSLGSGGEGQPQHF. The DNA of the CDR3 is TGTGCCAGCAGCTTAGGCTCCGGGGGAGAAGGTCAGCCCCAGCATTTT. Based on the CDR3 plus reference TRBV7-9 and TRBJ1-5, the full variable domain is DTGVSQNPRHKITKRGQNVTFRCDPISEHNRLYWYRQTLGQGPEFLTYFQNEAQLEKSRLLSDRFSAERPKGSFSTLEIQRTEQGDSAMYLCASSLGSGGEGQPQHFGDGTRLSIL.

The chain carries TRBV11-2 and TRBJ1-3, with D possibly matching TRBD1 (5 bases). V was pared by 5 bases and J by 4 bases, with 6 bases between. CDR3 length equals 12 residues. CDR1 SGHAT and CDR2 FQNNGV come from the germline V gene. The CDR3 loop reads CASSDRGNTIYF. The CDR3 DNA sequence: TGTGCCAGCAGCGACAGAGGAAACACCATATATTTT.

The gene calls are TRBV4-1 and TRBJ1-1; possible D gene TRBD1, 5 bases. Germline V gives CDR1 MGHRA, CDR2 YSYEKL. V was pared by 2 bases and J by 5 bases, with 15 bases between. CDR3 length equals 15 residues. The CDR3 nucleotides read TGCGCCAGCAGCCAATCCGGACACGGGGGAACTGAAGCTTTCTTT. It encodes CASSQSGHGGTEAFF.

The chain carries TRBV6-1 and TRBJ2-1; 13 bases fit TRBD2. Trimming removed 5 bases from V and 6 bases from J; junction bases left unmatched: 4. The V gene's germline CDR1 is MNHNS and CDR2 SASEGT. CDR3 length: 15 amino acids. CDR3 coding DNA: TGTGCCAGCAGTAAAGGACTAGCGGGAGCCAATGAGCAGTTCTTC. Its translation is CASSKGLAGANEQFF.

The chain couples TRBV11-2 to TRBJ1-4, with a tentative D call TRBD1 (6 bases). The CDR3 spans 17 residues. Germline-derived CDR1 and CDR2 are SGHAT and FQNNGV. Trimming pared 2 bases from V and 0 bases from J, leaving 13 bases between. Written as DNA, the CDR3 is TGTGCCAGCAGCTTAACGTGGGGGCTTGCAACTAATGAAAAACTGTTTTTT. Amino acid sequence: CASSLTWGLATNEKLFF.

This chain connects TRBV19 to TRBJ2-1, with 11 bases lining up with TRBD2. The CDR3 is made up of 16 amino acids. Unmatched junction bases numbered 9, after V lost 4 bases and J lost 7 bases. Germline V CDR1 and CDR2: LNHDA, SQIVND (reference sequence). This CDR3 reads CASSRRLAGRGNEQFF. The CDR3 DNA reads TGTGCCAGTAGTAGACGACTAGCGGGAAGGGGAAATGAGCAGTTCTTC.

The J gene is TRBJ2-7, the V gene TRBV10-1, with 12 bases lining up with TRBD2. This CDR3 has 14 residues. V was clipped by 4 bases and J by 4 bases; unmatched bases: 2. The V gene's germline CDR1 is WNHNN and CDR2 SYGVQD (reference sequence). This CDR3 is CASSAGLAGYEQYF. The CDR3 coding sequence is TGCGCCAGCAGTGCCGGACTAGCGGGATACGAGCAGTACTTC.

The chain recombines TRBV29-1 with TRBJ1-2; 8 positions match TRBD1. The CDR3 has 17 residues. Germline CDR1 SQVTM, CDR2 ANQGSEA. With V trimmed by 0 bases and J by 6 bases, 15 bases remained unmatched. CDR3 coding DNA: TGCAGCGTTGAAGATCCGGTCGATAGGAACAGGGGGGATGGCTACACCTTC. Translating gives CSVEDPVDRNRGDGYTF.

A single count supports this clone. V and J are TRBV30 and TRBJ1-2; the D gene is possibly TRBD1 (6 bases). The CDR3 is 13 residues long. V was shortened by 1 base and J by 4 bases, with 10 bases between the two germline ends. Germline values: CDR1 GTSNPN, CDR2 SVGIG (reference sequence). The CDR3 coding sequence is TGTGCCTGGAGTGGCAGGGGCGTCTATGGCTACACCTTC. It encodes CAWSGRGVYGYTF.

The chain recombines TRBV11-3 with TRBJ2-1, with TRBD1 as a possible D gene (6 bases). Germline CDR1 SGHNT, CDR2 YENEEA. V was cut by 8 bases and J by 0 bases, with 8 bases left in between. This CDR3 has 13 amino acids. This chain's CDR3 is CASEGGSYNEQFF. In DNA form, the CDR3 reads TGTGCCAGCGAAGGGGGCTCCTACAATGAGCAGTTCTTC.